This T cell receptor beta chain appears in the sequencing data of a study of shared clonotypes between healthy human individuals. Germline V CDR1 and CDR2: KGHSH, LQKENI. The V gene lost 2 bases and the J gene lost 7 bases, with 8 bases spanning the gap. This CDR3 is 13 amino acids long. Study-level findings and limits: Clonotypes not shared had lower generation probabilities than those common to all four donors.

As for this clone: Its antigen remains unknown.

Sorted-subset replicate PCR reactions were performed with 200 ng DNA, corresponding to roughly 31,000 T cell genomes. Under the authors' procedure: For the immunoSEQ data, sequences were junction-only without quality scores, so filtering differed. Here immunoSEQ multiplex PCR was the method, and the copy in TCRdb shows in-frame clones only, minus some. The DNA was the basis for D and trimming; V, J and clone size are from that table. The data hold 2 million to 2.5 million clones, with 85% to 95% observed a single time. The donors, healthy adults who were HIV-negative, had experienced no recent acute infections or vaccinations.

The chain joins TRBV18 to TRBJ1-4; a weak D match, TRBD1 (5 bases). This TCR came from a man in his late teens or twenties in good health. Some clones in this sample may be carry-over from other donors' samples. The sequencing sample was made of naive CD4+ T cells from PBMCs. Subset reported: CD45RA+ positively selected. For the CDR3, the DNA is TGTGCCAGCTCACCAGGGGCGGCTGAAAAACTGTTTTTT. This codes for CASSPGAAEKLFF.